Below are 22 T cell receptor beta chains sequenced from a single sample in a study of chemoradiotherapy in HPV16-positive cancers. Measured with immunoSEQ multiplex PCR; TCRdb has only the in-frame clones, and not every one. The table has about 5,000 clones, around 84% seen once. The material was obtained from a patient who underwent chemoradiotherapy. Receptors originate from a human donor with HPV-associated anogenital cancer.

The rearrangement links TRBV6-5 to TRBJ2-7; TRBD2 agrees at 8 bases. Germline-derived CDR1 and CDR2 are MNHEY and SVGAGI. This CDR3 is 13 amino acids long. V lost 7 bases and J lost 1; bases outside the gene matches: 3. The CDR3 nucleotides are TGTGCCAGCACCCCGGGAGGGTCCTACGAGCAGTACTTC. Its translation is CASTPGGSYEQYF.

Here the CDR3 DNA reads TGCGCCAGCAGCCAAGATTGGGAATCAGGCGGCTACACCTTC. Protein sequence: CASSQDWESGGYTF. J is TRBJ1-2 and V is TRBV4-3, with no clear D. This CDR3 comprises 14 residues. V gave up 0 bases and J gave up 8 bases, with 13 bases separating them. Germline V gene data show CDR1 as LGHNA and CDR2 as YSLEER.

The J gene is TRBJ2-7, the V gene TRBV5-1; D is unresolved. CDR3 length: 12 residues. Trimming pared 4 bases from V and 1 base from J, leaving 6 bases between. The germline V gene encodes CDR1 SGHRS and CDR2 YFSETQ. In nucleotides, the CDR3 is TGCGCCAGCAGCGCCGGTTCCTACGAGCAGTACTTC. This sequence encodes CASSAGSYEQYF.

The chain employs TRBV27 and TRBJ1-4, with a weak D call TRBD1 (5 bases). V was pared by 1 base and J by 0 bases, with 6 bases between. The CDR3 contains 15 residues. Per germline, CDR1 MNHEY and CDR2 SMNVEV (reference sequence). CDR3 bases: TGTGCCAGCAGTTTATTAGGGGCAACTAATGAAAAACTGTTTTTT. Translation: CASSLLGATNEKLFF. The entire variable domain, with the rest obtained from reference TRBV27 and TRBJ1-4, is as follows: EAQVTQNPRYLITVTGKKLTVTCSQNMNHEYMSWYRQDPGLGLRQIYYSMNVEVTDKGDVPEGYKVSRKEKRNFPLILESPSPNQTSLYFCASSLLGATNEKLFFGSGTQLSVL.

This clone occurred a few times. This chain joins TRBV30 and TRBJ2-7, with 8 bases identical to TRBD2. This CDR3 contains 14 residues. After removal of 5 bases from V and 5 bases from J, the junction contained 11 bases not matched to a gene. The V gene's germline CDR1 is GTSNPN and CDR2 SVGIG (reference sequence). CDR3 residues: CAWARGLGFNEQYF. CDR3 sequence (DNA): TGTGCCTGGGCGAGGGGACTAGGATTCAACGAGCAGTACTTC. The full variable domain, rest sourced from reference TRBV30 and TRBJ2-7, is SQTIHQWPATLVQPVGSPLSLECTVEGTSNPNLYWYRQAAGRGLQLLFYSVGIGQISSEVPQNLSASRPQDRQFILSSKKLLLSDSGFYLCAWARGLGFNEQYFGPGTRLTVT.

This clone was recorded a few times. The chain recombines TRBV29-1 with TRBJ1-2, with 8 bases fitting TRBD1. CDR1 and CDR2 (germline): SQVTM, ANQGSEA. This CDR3 contains 13 residues. The trim removed 2 bases at V and 7 bases at J, leaving 6 bases unmatched. CDR3 DNA sequence: TGCAGCGTTGAAACGGACAGGGTAGGTGGCTACACCTTC. Encoded protein: CSVETDRVGGYTF.

This clone turned up a few times. This chain links TRBV5-8 with TRBJ2-7, with no clear D. In germline, CDR1 is SGHTS, CDR2 YDEGEE. The CDR3 is 14 amino acids. V lost 4 bases and J lost 3, with 14 bases in between. The DNA for the CDR3 is TGTGCCAGCAGCCCGCCACTAACCAGCTACGAGCAGTACTTC. This translates into CASSPPLTSYEQYF.

This clone occurred a few times. The CDR3 bases are TGTGCCAGCAGTTTTCCCGGGACTAGTGATCCGGACACGATGGATAATGAGCAGTTCTTC. It is translated as CASSFPGTSDPDTMDNEQFF. The chain carries TRBV28 and TRBJ2-1; 8 nucleotides align to TRBD2. The CDR3 is 20 amino acids. Germline CDR1 MDHEN, CDR2 SYDVKM. V lost 3 bases to trimming and J lost 7 bases; unmatched junction nucleotides: 23.

This clone was seen just once. The CDR3 region has the DNA TGTGCCAGCGGGCGGGGAGCAACTAATGAAAAACTGTTTTTT. This encodes CASGRGATNEKLFF. The genes are TRBV6-5 and TRBJ1-4; the D is unclear. Deletions cut 8 bases from V and 0 bases from J, with 10 bases between. Germline assignment: CDR1 MNHEY and CDR2 SVGAGI. The CDR3 covers 14 residues.

This clone showed up just a few times. The genes are TRBV10-3 and TRBJ2-2; weak D call: TRBD1 (6 bases). The ends were cut back, 10 bases at V and 5 bases at J, with 17 bases in the middle. The CDR3 spans 14 residues. Germline CDR1 ENHRY, CDR2 SYGVKD. CDR3 bases: TGTGCCACCACCACGGGACAAGGTACCGGGGAGCTGTTTTTT. It yields the protein CATTTGQGTGELFF.

The gene calls are TRBV4-1 and TRBJ1-4; no clear D gene. The CDR3 has 15 amino acids. Germline V gives CDR1 MGHRA, CDR2 YSYEKL. The V end lost 0 bases, the J end lost 0 bases, and 5 bases lay between the germline ends. The CDR3 here is CASSQDRTTNEKLFF. CDR3 coding DNA: TGCGCCAGCAGCCAAGACAGAACAACTAATGAAAAACTGTTTTTT.

This chain joins TRBV28 and TRBJ2-1; 16 bases are a match to TRBD2. The germline V gene has CDR1 MDHEN and CDR2 SYDVKM. V trimming: 4 bases; J trimming: 4 bases; junction bases outside the gene matches: 1. The CDR3 runs 16 residues. The CDR3 DNA reads TGTGCCAGCAGTTCGGGACTAGCGGGAGGGTACAATGAGCAGTTCTTC. Its translation: CASSSGLAGGYNEQFF.

Points on this clone: A junction boundary mismatches the germline segment, possibly from a read error. CDR3 residues: CASSHPADGPSQHF. The CDR3 nucleotides are TGTGCCAGCAGCCACCCGGCGGACGGGCCCTCGCAGCACTTC. This chain uses TRBV7-2 with TRBJ2-7; D gene uncertain. The CDR3 runs to 14 residues. Germline V gene lookup returns CDR1 SGHTA and CDR2 FQGNSA.

The chain links TRBV6-1 to TRBJ1-1; D gene ambiguous. Per germline, CDR1 MNHNS and CDR2 SASEGT. This CDR3 is built from 10 residues. Between the trimmed V and J ends, which lost 4 bases and 4 bases, there was a span of 1 base. The CDR3 region is CASSATEAFF. CDR3 in DNA: TGTGCCAGCAGTGCCACTGAAGCTTTCTTT.

The chain joins TRBV6-1 to TRBJ2-5, with 15 bases matching TRBD2. This CDR3 contains 18 residues. Germline V gives CDR1 MNHNS, CDR2 SASEGT. J was trimmed by 5 bases and V by 1 base; bases with no gene match: 8. The CDR3 region has the DNA TGTGCCAGCAGTGAAGAGGGACTAGCGGGGGGCATTTGGGAGACCCAGTACTTC. Protein product: CASSEEGLAGGIWETQYF.

This clone was detected only a few times. The chain couples TRBV5-1 to TRBJ1-2; 8 positions agree with TRBD1. V gave up 0 bases and J gave up 0 bases; unmatched junction bases: 7. CDR1 is SGHRS and CDR2 is YFSETQ in the germline V gene. The CDR3 has 17 amino acids. CDR3 in amino acids: CASSLGPGGAPNYGYTF. Written as DNA, the CDR3 is TGCGCCAGCAGCTTGGGTCCAGGGGGCGCACCTAACTATGGCTACACCTTC.

CDR3 protein: CASGMASNEKLFF. CDR3 DNA: TGCGCCAGTGGTATGGCCTCTAATGAAAAACTGTTTTTT. The V and J genes are TRBV10-2 and TRBJ1-4; D is ambiguous. V was clipped by 9 bases and J by 3 bases, with 11 bases between them. The CDR3 length is 13 residues. CDR1 and CDR2 from the germline V gene are WSHSY and SAAADI.

The chain is built from TRBV7-2 and TRBJ1-6; possible D gene TRBD1, 6 bases. Germline V CDR1 and CDR2: SGHTA, FQGNSA. V was pared by 1 base and J by 11 bases, with 15 bases between. The CDR3 is made up of 15 amino acids. The CDR3 DNA follows: TGTGCCAGCAGCTTAGTCCGGTCGACAGGCACACCCCTCCACTTT. This translates into CASSLVRSTGTPLHF.

The chain carries TRBV10-1 and TRBJ1-5; D is ambiguous. The CDR3 is 14 residues long. Trimming took 9 bases from V and 3 from J, leaving 15 bases between them. CDR1 and CDR2 (germline): WNHNN, SYGVQD (reference sequence). CDR3: CARGLRCPNQPQHF. CDR3 in DNA: TGCGCCAGGGGGTTGAGGTGCCCCAATCAGCCCCAGCATTTT.

The chain joins TRBV19 to TRBJ2-7; 8 bases agree with TRBD1. The CDR3 contains 15 residues. The V gene's germline CDR1 is LNHDA and CDR2 SQIVND (reference sequence). Trimming took 8 bases from V and 7 from J; bases not matched to a gene: 16. The CDR3 here is CASAPTGAGMAEQYF. As DNA, the CDR3 is TGTGCCAGTGCCCCGACAGGGGCGGGGATGGCTGAGCAGTACTTC.

This clone was recorded only once. The gene calls are TRBV18 and TRBJ2-7; D gene uncertain. V lost 3 bases, J lost 4 bases, and 13 bases lay in between. Germline CDR1 is KGHSH and CDR2 is LQKENI. The CDR3 is 14 residues long. CDR3 coding DNA: TGTGCCAGCTCACCCCAACCTAGGGAATACGAGCAGTACTTC. Protein sequence: CASSPQPREYEQYF.

The chain combines TRBV4-3 with TRBJ2-7; D unresolved. V lost 1 base and J lost 1, with 8 bases in between. The CDR3 loop spans 14 amino acids. Looked up from germline, CDR1 is LGHNA and CDR2 is YSLEER. The CDR3 loop reads CASSQGVISYEQYF. The CDR3 bases are TGCGCCAGCAGCCAAGGAGTCATTTCCTACGAGCAGTACTTC.